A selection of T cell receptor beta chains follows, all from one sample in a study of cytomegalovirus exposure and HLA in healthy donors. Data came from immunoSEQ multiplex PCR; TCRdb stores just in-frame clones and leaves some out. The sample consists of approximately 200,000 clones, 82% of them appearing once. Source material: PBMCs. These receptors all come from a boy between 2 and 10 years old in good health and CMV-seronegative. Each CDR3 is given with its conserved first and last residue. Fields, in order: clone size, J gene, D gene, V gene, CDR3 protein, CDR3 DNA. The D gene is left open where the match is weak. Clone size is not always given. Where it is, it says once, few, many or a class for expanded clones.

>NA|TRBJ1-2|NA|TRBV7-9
CASSLVMLGHYGYTF
TGTGCCAGCAGCTTAGTCATGCTAGGCCACTATGGCTACACCTTC
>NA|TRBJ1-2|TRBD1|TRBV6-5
CASSYGDRVNGYTF
TGTGCCAGCAGTTACGGGGACAGGGTCAATGGCTACACCTTC
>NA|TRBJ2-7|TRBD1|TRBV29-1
CSVAKGASYEQYF
TGCAGCGTTGCAAAGGGGGCTTCCTACGAGCAGTACTTC
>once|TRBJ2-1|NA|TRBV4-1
CASSRVRDEQFF
TGCGCCAGCAGCCGAGTTCGGGATGAGCAGTTCTTC
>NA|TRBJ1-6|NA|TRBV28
CASQPSPELLPLHF
TGTGCCAGCCAACCCTCGCCCGAGCTTTTGCCCCTCCACTTT
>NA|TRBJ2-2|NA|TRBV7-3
CASSSYRGLNTGELFF
TGTGCCAGCAGCTCTTACAGGGGACTGAACACCGGGGAGCTGTTTTTT
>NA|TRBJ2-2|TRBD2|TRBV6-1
CASRGLAVTGELFF
TGTGCCAGCAGGGGACTAGCGGTGACCGGGGAGCTGTTTTTT
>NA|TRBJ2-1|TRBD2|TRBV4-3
CASSRVSGDYNEQFF
TGCGCCAGCAGCCGAGTTAGCGGGGACTACAATGAGCAGTTCTTC
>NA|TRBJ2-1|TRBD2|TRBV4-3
CASSQARVSGGAGEQFF
TGCGCCAGCAGCCAAGCGAGGGTGAGCGGGGGGGCCGGTGAGCAGTTCTTC
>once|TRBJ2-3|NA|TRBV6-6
CASSYEGGTDTQYF
TGTGCCAGCAGTTACGAAGGGGGCACAGATACGCAGTATTTT
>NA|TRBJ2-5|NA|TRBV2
CASSRSGGVSRETQYF
TGTGCCAGCAGCCGAAGCGGAGGTGTTAGTCGAGAGACCCAGTACTTC
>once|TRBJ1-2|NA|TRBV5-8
CASSLWGGGYTF
TGTGCCAGCAGCTTGTGGGGGGGTGGCTACACCTTC
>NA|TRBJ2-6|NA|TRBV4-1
CASSVPKGGSAGANVLTF
TGCGCCAGCAGCGTTCCTAAGGGGGGGAGCGCTGGGGCCAACGTCCTGACTTTC
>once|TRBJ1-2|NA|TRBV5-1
CASSLVDSQANYGYTF
TGCGCCAGCAGCTTGGTTGACAGCCAAGCCAACTATGGCTACACCTTC
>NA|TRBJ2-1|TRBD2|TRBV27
CASSTRLASSYNEQFF
TGTGCCAGCAGTACGAGACTAGCGAGCTCCTACAATGAGCAGTTCTTC
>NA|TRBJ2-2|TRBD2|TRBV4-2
CASSQVAGGPEELFF
TGTGCCAGCAGCCAAGTGGCGGGGGGGCCTGAGGAGCTGTTTTTT
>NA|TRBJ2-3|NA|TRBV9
CASSVVPNTDTQYF
TGTGCCAGCAGCGTAGTTCCTAACACAGATACGCAGTATTTT
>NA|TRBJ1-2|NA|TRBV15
CATSRDPGSHGYTF
TGTGCCACCAGCAGAGATCCGGGATCACATGGCTACACCTTC
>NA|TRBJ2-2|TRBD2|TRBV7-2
CASSSGGANTGELFF
TGTGCCAGCAGCAGCGGGGGGGCGAACACCGGGGAGCTGTTTTTT
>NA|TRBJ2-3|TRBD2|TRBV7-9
CASSPGSGGGKGTDTQYF
TGTGCCAGCAGCCCGGGAAGCGGGGGGGGGAAGGGCACAGATACGCAGTATTTT
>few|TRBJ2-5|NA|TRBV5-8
CASSLAVGGSETQYF
TGTGCCAGCAGCTTGGCGGTGGGGGGATCAGAGACCCAGTACTTC
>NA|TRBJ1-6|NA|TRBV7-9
CASSLDQFSRSPLHF
TGTGCCAGCAGCTTAGATCAGTTCTCTCGATCACCCCTCCACTTT
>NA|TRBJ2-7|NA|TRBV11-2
CASSFLAVSSYEQYF
TGTGCCAGCAGCTTTTTAGCGGTGAGCTCCTACGAGCAGTACTTC
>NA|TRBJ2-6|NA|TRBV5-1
CASSLSGQSGANVLTF
TGCGCCAGCAGCTTGTCGGGACAATCTGGGGCCAACGTCCTGACTTTC
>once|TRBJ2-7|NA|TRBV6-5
CASSYGRDSYEQYF
TGTGCCAGCAGTTATGGCAGGGACTCCTACGAGCAGTACTTC
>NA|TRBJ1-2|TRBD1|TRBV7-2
CASRPGTGTAGYTF
TGTGCCAGCAGACCCGGGACAGGGACCGCGGGCTACACCTTC
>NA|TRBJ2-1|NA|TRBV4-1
CASSHSMLALITDNEQFF
TGCGCCAGCAGCCACTCGATGCTAGCGTTAATTACAGACAATGAGCAGTTCTTC
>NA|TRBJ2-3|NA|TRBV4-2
CASSQGVATDTQYF
TGTGCCAGCAGCCAAGGGGTAGCGACAGATACGCAGTATTTT
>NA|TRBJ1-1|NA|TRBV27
CASSYRENTEAFF
TGTGCCAGCAGCTACAGGGAGAACACTGAAGCTTTCTTT
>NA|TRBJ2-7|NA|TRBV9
CASSPRVGAGAYEQYF
TGTGCCAGCAGCCCAAGGGTAGGCGCGGGGGCTTACGAGCAGTACTTC
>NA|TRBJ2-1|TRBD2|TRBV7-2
CASSFPRGGSSYNEQFF
TGTGCCAGCAGCTTTCCGCGGGGGGGGAGCTCCTACAATGAGCAGTTCTTC
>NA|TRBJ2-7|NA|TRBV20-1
CSAMAAEQYF
TGCAGTGCTATGGCGGCCGAGCAGTACTTC
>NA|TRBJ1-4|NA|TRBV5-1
CASSLDRTEKLFF
TGCGCCAGCAGCTTGGACAGGACTGAAAAACTGTTTTTT
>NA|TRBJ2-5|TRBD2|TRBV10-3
CAISESAGGVETQYF
TGTGCCATCAGTGAGTCGGCGGGGGGCGTGGAGACCCAGTACTTC
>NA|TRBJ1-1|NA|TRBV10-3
CATETGREDTEAFF
TGTGCCACCGAAACAGGGAGGGAGGACACTGAAGCTTTCTTT
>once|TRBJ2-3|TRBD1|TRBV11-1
CASRTGGPDTQYF
TGTGCCAGCCGCACAGGGGGTCCAGATACGCAGTATTTT